The 22 T cell receptor beta chains in this list originate from one sample, sequenced in a study of Ad26.COV2.S vaccination and SARS-CoV-2 variants. The treatment is: some 20 received Ad26.COV2.S at low or high dose, single or two shots; about 5 received placebo; per-sample allocation not given. Collection of samples fell on day 63 after the first vaccine or placebo injection. Some clones are missing from TCRdb's copy, which holds only in-frame ones; the method was immunoSEQ multiplex PCR. The table records about 350,000 clones, approximately 86% of them present only once. This material consisted of peripheral blood, taken in a trial of Ad26.COV2.S vaccine versus placebo. These receptors came from a person between 18 and 60 years old who received the Ad26.COV2.S COVID-19 vaccine or a placebo.

This chain uses TRBV6-4 with TRBJ2-1; D not resolved. CDR1 is MRHNA and CDR2 is SNTAGT in the germline V gene. This CDR3 is 11 amino acids long. Deletions cut 8 bases from V and 7 bases from J, with 9 bases between. The CDR3 loop is CASHLENEQFF. In DNA form, the CDR3 reads TGTGCCAGCCACTTAGAGAATGAGCAGTTCTTC.

The chain recombines TRBV28 with TRBJ2-7, with 7 bases fitting TRBD1. CDR3 length: 12 amino acids. From germline, CDR1 is MDHEN and CDR2 SYDVKM. J was trimmed by 5 bases and V by 10 bases; bases with no gene match: 8. CDR3 bases: TGTGCCACCGAGGGGGCAGGGCACGAGCAGTACTTC. Translation: CATEGAGHEQYF.

V is TRBV7-9 and J is TRBJ1-1; 7 nucleotides agree with TRBD1. The germline gives CDR1 SEHNR, CDR2 FQNEAQ (reference sequence). The CDR3 sequence is 12 residues long. V shed 1 base and J 12 bases; nucleotides not matched to a gene: 5. CDR3 loop: CASSLGDRATFF. The CDR3 DNA is TGTGCCAGCAGCTTAGGGGACAGAGCCACTTTCTTT.

V and J are TRBV7-8 and TRBJ2-2, with 8 bases that match TRBD1. The CDR3 is 15 amino acids. Germline V CDR1 and CDR2: SGHVS, FQNEAQ. The ends lost 2 bases at V and 5 bases at J; junction bases unmatched: 4. The CDR3 sequence: CASSLLDRATGELFF. The DNA for the CDR3 is TGTGCCAGCAGCTTATTGGACAGGGCGACCGGGGAGCTGTTTTTT. Full variable domain (missing parts from reference TRBV7-8 and TRBJ2-2): GAGVSQSPRYKVAKRGQDVALRCDPISGHVSLFWYQQALGQGPEFLTYFQNEAQLDKSGLPSDRFFAERPEGSVSTLKIQRTQQEDSAVYLCASSLLDRATGELFFGEGSRLTVL.

V is TRBV6-2 or TRBV6-3 and J is TRBJ2-2; D gene uncertain. Trimming removed 2 bases at V and 1 base at J, with 2 bases between. This CDR3 spans 13 amino acids. Germline V gives CDR1 MNHEY, CDR2 SVGEGT. Here the CDR3 DNA reads TGTGCCAGCAGTTACCAGAACACCGGGGAGCTGTTTTTT. Translated, it gives CASSYQNTGELFF.

This clone came up once. The sample carries other DNA sequences with the same CDR3. This chain joins TRBV28 and TRBJ1-2; no clear D gene. The germline V and J ends were trimmed by 7 bases and 2 bases, with 11 bases remaining between them. CDR1 is MDHEN, CDR2 SYDVKM, per germline. This CDR3 contains 13 residues. CDR3 nucleotide sequence: TGTGCCAGCACCCCAGGCCAGAACTATGGCTACACCTTC. It yields the protein CASTPGQNYGYTF.

CDR3 loop: CASSAPRDLVGNQPQHF. The DNA of the CDR3 is TGTGCCAGCAGTGCCCCCAGGGATCTCGTAGGCAATCAGCCCCAGCATTTT. The chain recombines TRBV6-1 with TRBJ1-5, with D perhaps TRBD1 (5 bases). The CDR3 spans 17 residues. V was clipped by 4 bases and J by 2 bases, with 18 bases between them. Germline values: CDR1 MNHNS, CDR2 SASEGT.

This clone was seen only once. The V call is TRBV27, the J call TRBJ2-5; the D call may be TRBD1 or TRBD2 (5 bases each). The CDR3 is 14 residues long. The V end was cut by 1 base, the J end by 4 bases, with 10 bases between. CDR1 and CDR2 (germline): MNHEY, SMNVEV (reference sequence). CDR3 region: CASSLYRGRETQYF. The CDR3 DNA reads as TGTGCCAGCAGTTTATATCGGGGCCGAGAGACCCAGTACTTC.

The chain recombines TRBV12-3 or TRBV12-4 with TRBJ2-7; TRBD2 matches 7 bases. The CDR3 is 12 amino acids. V shed 11 bases, J shed 6 bases, and the junction held 10 bases outside the gene matches. The CDR3 loop is CASGRGGGEQYF. The CDR3, as DNA: TGTGCCTCGGGGAGGGGCGGCGGCGAGCAGTACTTC.

The rearrangement uses TRBV3-1 (or the pseudogene TRBV3-2) and TRBJ2-5; possible D gene TRBD2, 5 bases. In germline, CDR1 is LGHDT, CDR2 YNNKEL (reference sequence). Trimming left V 1 base short and J 0 bases short, with 18 bases between. This CDR3 is 18 amino acids long. The CDR3 coding sequence is TGTGCCAGCAGCCAAGGGCGGACTGGGAAAACTCACCAAGAGACCCAGTACTTC. It codes for CASSQGRTGKTHQETQYF.

The chain carries TRBV12-3 or TRBV12-4 and TRBJ1-1, with D perhaps TRBD1 (5 bases). CDR3 length equals 13 residues. The V gene lost 6 bases and the J gene lost 4 bases, with 12 bases spanning the gap. CDR3 amino acids: CASSKGVATEAFF. In DNA, the CDR3 is TGTGCCAGCAGCAAAGGGGTTGCCACTGAAGCTTTCTTT.

V and J are TRBV7-2 and TRBJ2-1; 12 nucleotides line up with TRBD2. Germline trimming cut 3 bases from V and 4 bases from J; bases unmatched to any gene: 1. Germline V gene data show CDR1 as SGHTA and CDR2 as FQGNSA. This CDR3 region has 15 residues. Here the CDR3 DNA reads TGTGCCAGCAGCTTCGGGACTAGCGGGTACAATGAGCAGTTCTTC. The encoded protein is CASSFGTSGYNEQFF.

The chain recombines TRBV4-3 with TRBJ2-3; D is unresolved. Trimming removed 2 bases from V and 5 bases from J, with 8 bases in between. The germline CDR1 and CDR2 sequences are LGHNA and YSLEER. CDR3 length: 13 residues. This CDR3 reads CASSQSRLDTQYF. CDR3 nucleotide sequence: TGCGCCAGCAGCCAAAGTCGTCTAGATACGCAGTATTTT.

The J gene is TRBJ1-2, the V gene TRBV7-9, with D possibly TRBD1 on 6 matching bases. This CDR3 is 14 amino acids long. The V and J ends lost 2 bases and 8 bases respectively, with 15 bases between them. CDR1 is SEHNR and CDR2 is FQNEAQ in the germline V gene (reference sequence). The CDR3, as DNA: TGTGCCAGCAGCTTACACGGCCTCAGGGGAGGCTACACCTTC. It translates to CASSLHGLRGGYTF.

The chain combines TRBV24-1 with TRBJ1-2, with no clear D. Germline CDR1 is KGHDR and CDR2 is SFDVKD. This CDR3 has 17 residues. V dropped 4 bases and J dropped 0 bases, with 17 bases sitting between them. In nucleotides, the CDR3 is TGTGCCACCAGTGACTCTTGGGGAGGCAGCCCTAACTATGGCTACACCTTC. Encoded protein: CATSDSWGGSPNYGYTF.

The V and J genes are TRBV6-6 and TRBJ2-7, with D perhaps being TRBD1 or TRBD2 (5 bases each). CDR1 and CDR2 (germline): MNHNY, SVGAGI (reference sequence). With 7 bases removed from V and 2 bases from J, the gap between germline ends came to 15 bases. The CDR3 length is 14 residues. The CDR3: CASNSGTITYEQYF. The CDR3 DNA reads TGTGCCAGCAACTCCGGGACGATTACCTACGAGCAGTACTTC.

The chain has TRBV7-2 and TRBJ1-4; TRBD1 is a possible D gene (5 bases). Trimming cost V 5 bases and J 14 bases, with 24 bases left between them. From germline, CDR1 is SGHTA and CDR2 FQGNSA. This CDR3 comprises 15 residues. In DNA, the CDR3 is TGTGCCAGCAGCCCAATAGATGGGGCGGCCGGTTTGCTGTTTTTT. Translating it yields CASSPIDGAAGLLFF.

This clone was seen only a few times. The chain employs TRBV6-5 and TRBJ1-2; D possibly corresponds to TRBD1 (5 bases). V was shortened by 2 bases and J by 4 bases, with 17 bases between the two germline ends. Germline CDR1 reads MNHEY; CDR2 reads SVGAGI. This CDR3 has 16 residues. CDR3 loop: CASSYGGSGLGYGYTF. The CDR3 DNA follows: TGTGCCAGCAGTTACGGGGGGAGCGGGTTGGGCTATGGCTACACCTTC.

The chain is built from TRBV9 and TRBJ2-3; 8 nucleotides align to TRBD2. Germline-derived CDR1 and CDR2 are SGDLS and YYNGEE. Trimming removed 0 bases from V and 7 bases from J; junction bases left unmatched: 7. The CDR3 sequence is 15 residues long. The CDR3, as DNA: TGTGCCAGCAGCGTAGAGGGACTAGTGGTGAATACGCAGTATTTT. It is translated as CASSVEGLVVNTQYF. Supplemented by reference TRBV9 and TRBJ2-3, the full variable domain reads DSGVTQTPKHLITATGQRVTLRCSPRSGDLSVYWYQQSLDQGLQFLIQYYNGEERAKGNILERFSAQQFPDLHSELNLSSLELGDSALYFCASSVEGLVVNTQYFGPGTRLTVL.

The chain combines TRBV12-3 or TRBV12-4 with TRBJ2-1; 9 nucleotides match TRBD1. The CDR3 spans 13 residues. The chain's CDR3 is CASDRGSYNEQFF. The CDR3 region has the DNA TGTGCTTCGGACAGGGGCTCCTACAATGAGCAGTTCTTC.

This clone showed up just once. The V gene is TRBV19, the J gene TRBJ1-5; 7 bases match TRBD1. Losses at the gene ends were 6 bases for V and 11 bases for J; bases not matched to a gene: 13. Germline V gene data show CDR1 as LNHDA and CDR2 as SQIVND (reference sequence). The CDR3 is made up of 14 amino acids. The CDR3, as DNA: TGTGCCAGTAGCCCCGACAGGGCCCGTAAGGCCCAGCATTTT. This translates into CASSPDRARKAQHF. Together with reference TRBV19 and TRBJ1-5, the CDR3 gives the full variable domain: DGGITQSPKYLFRKEGQNVTLSCEQNLNHDAMYWYRQDPGQGLRLIYYSQIVNDFQKGDIAEGYSVSREKKESFPLTVTSAQKNPTAFYLCASSPDRARKAQHFGDGTRLSIL.

This chain connects TRBV28 to TRBJ2-3; a possible D gene is TRBD1 (7 bases). The CDR3 has 15 residues. The V gene's germline CDR1 is MDHEN and CDR2 SYDVKM. The V end lost 4 bases, the J end lost 1 base, and 12 bases lay between the germline ends. CDR3 loop: CASSSAGQRTDTQYF. The CDR3 DNA is TGTGCCAGCAGTTCCGCGGGACAGCGCACAGATACGCAGTATTTT.